Below, 15 T cell receptor beta chains from the same sample are listed, as sequenced in a study of T-cell memory formation after mild COVID-19. TCRdb ran MiXCR on the 5' RACE reads and lists one entry per CDR3 protein. The top ten clones hold 3.5% of a sample with 200,000 to 250,000 distinct CDR3 sequences, 9% to 10% of them seen once. Specimen: PBMCs or a T cell subset sorted from them (not recorded which). The receptors originated from a man between 18 and 29 years old who had mild COVID-19 (a few samples of this study predate the infection). Cell type and time point are not known.

The gene calls are TRBV5-1 and TRBJ2-4, with 15 bases lining up with TRBD2. Germline V gene data show CDR1 as SGHRS and CDR2 as YFSETQ. The CDR3 is 18 amino acids. The junction had 9 bases not matched to a gene; V was cut back by 7 bases and J by 1 base. CDR3 in DNA: TGCGCCAGCCACCCGGGACTAGCGGGGGGTCGGGCCAAAAACATTCAGTACTTC. Amino acid sequence: CASHPGLAGGRAKNIQYF. The full variable domain, its missing parts supplied by reference TRBV5-1 and TRBJ2-4, is KAGVTQTPRYLIKTRGQQVTLSCSPISGHRSVSWYQQTPGQGLQFLFEYFSETQRNKGNFPGRFSGRQFSNSRSEMNVSTLELGDSALYLCASHPGLAGGRAKNIQYFGAGTRLSVL.

There are many counts of this clonotype. This chain links TRBV7-2 with TRBJ2-4, with a possible D match to TRBD1 (8 bases). The CDR3 covers 16 residues. The V end was cut by 3 bases, the J end by 7 bases, with 19 bases between. Germline loops: CDR1 SGHTA, CDR2 FQGNSA. The DNA of the CDR3 is TGTGCCAGCAGCTTGGGACCCGGACAGGGAGGGAACATTCAGTACTTC. It codes for CASSLGPGQGGNIQYF.

At least ten counts were recorded for this clonotype. The CDR3 is CASSRGTGANTGELFF. The CDR3 nucleotides are TGTGCCAGCAGCCGCGGGACAGGGGCAAACACCGGGGAGCTGTTTTTT. The chain is built from TRBV7-3 and TRBJ2-2; TRBD1 matches at 10 bases. Trimming at V came to 5 bases and at J to 2 bases, leaving 5 bases not matched to a gene. Looked up from germline, CDR1 is SGHTA and CDR2 is FQGTGA. This CDR3 comprises 16 residues.

The chain is built from TRBV6-1 and TRBJ1-1, with D unresolved. V was pared by 6 bases and J by 5 bases, with 16 bases between. This CDR3 contains 14 residues. Germline CDR1 and CDR2: MNHNS and SASEGT. The CDR3 DNA is TGTGCCAGCAGCCTGGGGATATTGGAGACTGAAGCTTTCTTT. This gives the protein CASSLGILETEAFF.

The V call is TRBV4-1, the J call TRBJ2-7; 7 bases fit TRBD1. V shed 4 bases, J shed 2 bases, and the junction held 11 bases outside the gene matches. The CDR3 has 16 residues. Germline V gene lookup returns CDR1 MGHRA and CDR2 YSYEKL. The CDR3 DNA reads TGCGCCAGCAGCCTGCGGACAGGCCCCGGGGCCTACGAGCAGTACTTC. Protein: CASSLRTGPGAYEQYF.

This clonotype came up many times. The chain links TRBV6-5 to TRBJ2-5, with D unresolved. The CDR3 is made up of 11 amino acids. Germline lookup yields CDR1 MNHEY and CDR2 SVGAGI. The V gene lost 4 bases and the J gene lost 5 bases, with 5 bases spanning the gap. The CDR3 DNA is TGTGCCAGCAGTTCGTCGGAGACCCAGTACTTC. Encoded protein: CASSSSETQYF.

This clonotype was recorded many times. This sequence joins TRBV18 and TRBJ2-7; 7 positions agree with TRBD1. V was clipped by 2 bases and J by 0 bases; unmatched bases: 1. Germline V lookup: CDR1 KGHSH, CDR2 LQKENI. The CDR3 is made up of 14 amino acids. Written as DNA, the CDR3 is TGTGCCAGCTCACCATGGGACAGCTCCTACGAGCAGTACTTC. Its translation: CASSPWDSSYEQYF.

This clonotype was seen a handful of times. J is TRBJ1-6 and V is TRBV5-1, with 7 positions matching TRBD1. The junction had 4 bases not matched to a gene; V was cut back by 3 bases and J by 13 bases. Germline CDR1 reads SGHRS; CDR2 reads YFSETQ. The CDR3 runs to 12 residues. The CDR3 region has the DNA TGCGCCAGCAGCTCCGACAGGGCCCCCCTCCACTTT. Protein sequence: CASSSDRAPLHF.

The chain employs TRBV20-1 and TRBJ1-3, with 7 bases identical to TRBD1. The V gene's germline CDR1 is DFQATT and CDR2 SNEGSKA (reference sequence). The CDR3 loop spans 14 amino acids. V shed 5 bases, J shed 4 bases, and the junction held 8 bases outside the gene matches. Here the CDR3 DNA reads TGCAGTGCTGGACAGACAGGGAGCGGAAACACCATATATTTT. This codes for CSAGQTGSGNTIYF.

This clonotype showed up many times. V usage is TRBV15 and J usage is TRBJ1-1; D call uncertain. Trimming took off 3 bases at V and 1 base at J, with 6 bases between the two ends. The CDR3 is made up of 13 amino acids. CDR1 and CDR2 from the germline V gene are LNHNV and YYDKDF (reference sequence). The CDR3 region has the DNA TGTGCCACCAGCAGTGACAAGAACACTGAAGCTTTCTTT. Protein: CATSSDKNTEAFF. Variable domain in full (rest from reference TRBV15 and TRBJ1-1): DAMVIQNPRYQVTQFGKPVTLSCSQTLNHNVMYWYQQKSSQAPKLLFHYYDKDFNNEADTPDNFQSRRPNTSFCFLDIRSPGLGDTAMYLCATSSDKNTEAFFGQGTRLTVV.

This sequence joins TRBV5-4 and TRBJ2-5; D remains unclear. Trimming removed 6 bases at V and 5 bases at J, with 8 bases between. The CDR3 covers 11 residues. Germline CDR1 is SGHNT and CDR2 is YYREEE (reference sequence). CDR3 residues: CASNLGETQYF. CDR3 nucleotides: TGTGCCAGCAACCTCGGGGAGACCCAGTACTTC.

This clonotype has a handful of counts. The chain employs TRBV20-1 and TRBJ2-2; possible D gene TRBD1, 5 bases. The ends were cut back, 6 bases at V and 2 bases at J, with 10 bases in the middle. CDR1 and CDR2 (germline): DFQATT, SNEGSKA (reference sequence). This CDR3 spans 13 amino acids. CDR3 nucleotide sequence: TGCAGTGCATCGGACACAAACACCGGGGAGCTGTTTTTT. The encoded protein is CSASDTNTGELFF.

This clonotype has at least ten counts. The V gene is TRBV7-9, the J gene TRBJ1-5; perhaps TRBD1 as D (6 bases). V dropped 5 bases and J dropped 7 bases, with 12 bases sitting between them. The germline V gene has CDR1 SEHNR and CDR2 FQNEAQ (reference sequence). This CDR3 contains 13 residues. The CDR3 here is CASSRGGGQPQHF. The DNA of the CDR3 is TGTGCCAGCAGCAGAGGTGGGGGCCAGCCCCAGCATTTT.

J is TRBJ2-1 and V is TRBV18, with TRBD2 matching over 8 bases. CDR1 is KGHSH, CDR2 LQKENI, per germline. The CDR3 spans 17 residues. V lost 0 bases to trimming and J lost 3 bases; unmatched junction nucleotides: 7. CDR3 sequence: CASSPPGAGGIYNEQFF. The CDR3 coding sequence is TGTGCCAGCTCACCACCCGGGGCGGGGGGAATCTACAATGAGCAGTTCTTC.

This clonotype was counted at least ten times. CDR3 sequence: CATSRDGLGEQYV. The DNA for the CDR3 is TGTGCCACTAGCCGGGACGGATTGGGCGAGCAGTACGTC. The chain combines TRBV6-5 with TRBJ2-7; D tentatively fits TRBD1 or TRBD2 (5 bases each). Trimming cost V 10 bases and J 6 bases, with 19 bases left between them. The germline CDR1 and CDR2 sequences are MNHEY and SVGAGI. The CDR3 is made up of 13 amino acids.